The 7 T cell receptor beta chains in this list originate from one sample, sequenced in a study of OX40 agonist ivuxolimab in advanced cancers. TCRdb's copy holds only in-frame clones and misses some; the assay was immunoSEQ multiplex PCR. The sample consists of 75,000 to 100,000 clones, 86% of them appearing once. Sequenced material: CD4+ or CD8+ T cells sorted from blood, taken in a trial of the OX40 agonist ivuxolimab. Receptors originate from an adult with an advanced solid tumor such as melanoma, head and neck, liver or kidney cancer.

With regard to this clone: Different DNA sequences within this sample yield the same CDR3. The J gene is TRBJ2-7, the V gene TRBV5-1; a weak D match, TRBD2 (6 bases). This CDR3 is 14 amino acids long. V shed 0 bases and J shed 3 bases, with 10 bases lying between them. CDR1 and CDR2 (germline): SGHRS, YFSETQ. DNA of the CDR3: TGCGCCAGCAGCTTGGGCGGGACGAACTACGAGCAGTACTTC. This encodes CASSLGGTNYEQYF.

The chain is built from TRBV7-3 and TRBJ2-3; 12 nucleotides align to TRBD2. Germline lookup yields CDR1 SGHTA and CDR2 FQGTGA. V shed 4 bases, J shed 4 bases, and the junction held 9 bases outside the gene matches. The length of the CDR3 is 17 residues. The CDR3 sequence is CASSSSSGRGAPDTQYF. In DNA, the CDR3 is TGTGCCAGCAGCTCATCTAGCGGGAGGGGGGCCCCAGATACGCAGTATTTT.

This clone was seen a few times. This sample also contains other DNA sequences that code for the same CDR3. The rearrangement joins TRBV10-2 to TRBJ2-2, with TRBD2 matching over 12 bases. Germline V gene data show CDR1 as WSHSY and CDR2 as SAAADI. V lost 8 bases, J lost 2 bases, and 6 bases stayed unmatched. This CDR3 has 16 amino acids. This CDR3 is CASSGLAGSNTGELFF. CDR3 DNA sequence: TGCGCCAGCTCTGGACTAGCGGGATCTAACACCGGGGAGCTGTTTTTT.

The rearrangement uses TRBV30 and TRBJ1-1; tentatively, D is TRBD1 (5 bases). V shed 2 bases and J shed 1 base, with 17 bases lying between them. CDR1 GTSNPN and CDR2 SVGIG come from the germline V gene (reference sequence). The length of the CDR3 is 16 residues. The CDR3 DNA reads as TGTGCCTGGAGTTCCCGGGGGGGGTCTTGGAACACTGAAGCTTTCTTT. The encoded protein is CAWSSRGGSWNTEAFF.

The chain employs TRBV27 and TRBJ2-3, with D unresolved. V lost 6 bases to trimming and J lost 1 base, with 8 bases between them. Germline V gives CDR1 MNHEY, CDR2 SMNVEV (reference sequence). The CDR3 consists of 13 residues. This chain's CDR3 is CASRPRRTDTQYF. The CDR3 nucleotides are TGTGCCAGCAGACCACGACGCACAGATACGCAGTATTTT.

The chain recombines TRBV11-3 with TRBJ1-1; D is perhaps TRBD1 (6 bases). The germline V and J ends were trimmed by 6 bases and 3 bases, with 17 bases remaining between them. Germline lookup yields CDR1 SGHNT and CDR2 YENEEA. This CDR3 contains 15 residues. CDR3 loop: CASRCTQGHDTEAFF. The CDR3 nucleotides read TGTGCCAGCAGATGCACCCAGGGGCATGACACTGAAGCTTTCTTT.

This chain joins TRBV5-1 and TRBJ1-2; possibly TRBD1 for D (6 bases). CDR1 is SGHRS and CDR2 is YFSETQ in the germline V gene. The CDR3 spans 15 residues. Trimming stripped 3 bases from V and 0 bases from J, with 12 bases between. DNA of the CDR3: TGCGCCAGCAGCTCCGGACAGCCTTCTAACTATGGCTACACCTTC. Translating gives CASSSGQPSNYGYTF.